The next 5 T cell receptor beta chains were all read from a single sample in a study of blood T cell repertoires in COVID-19. The data were produced by immunoSEQ multiplex PCR, yet TCRdb's version contains in-frame clones alone and is incomplete. Among hundreds of thousands of clones listed, approximately 90% were seen once. The sequenced sample consisted of peripheral blood. The origin of the receptors is a woman aged 30 to 39 with COVID-19, enrolled during active disease.

J is TRBJ1-3 and V is TRBV28; TRBD1 matches 7 bases. Germline V CDR1 and CDR2: MDHEN, SYDVKM. CDR3 length equals 16 residues. V lost 5 bases, J lost 4 bases, and 11 bases stayed unmatched. The CDR3 nucleotides read TGTGCCAGCAGTCAGACAGGGTCAGTAGGCGGAAACACCATATATTTT. Translation: CASSQTGSVGGNTIYF.

This rearrangement joins TRBV3-1 (or the pseudogene TRBV3-2) to TRBJ2-7; TRBD2 matches 9 bases. V shed 4 bases and J 2 bases; nucleotides not matched to a gene: 6. This CDR3 has 15 amino acids. Germline V CDR1 and CDR2: LGHDT, YNNKEL (reference sequence). The DNA for the CDR3 is TGTGCCAGCAGCCCCTACGCGGGGGGGCCCTACGAGCAGTACTTC. Translation gives CASSPYAGGPYEQYF.

The chain couples TRBV6-6 to TRBJ1-5; weak D call: TRBD1 (5 bases). Per the germline V gene, CDR1 is MNHNY and CDR2 is SVGAGI (reference sequence). V lost 8 bases and J lost 3, with 17 bases in between. The CDR3 runs 15 residues. CDR3 DNA: TGTGCCAGCCTCGGGCCGGGCAGGGACAATCAGCCCCAGCATTTT. Its translation: CASLGPGRDNQPQHF.

This chain links TRBV11-2 with TRBJ2-3; 9 bases line up with TRBD2. The CDR3 contains 14 residues. CDR1 is SGHAT, CDR2 FQNNGV, per germline. Trimming at V came to 1 base and at J to 8 bases, leaving 4 bases not matched to a gene. Here the CDR3 DNA reads TGTGCCAGCAGCTTAGGTAGCGGGGGTGGTACGCAGTATTTT. This translates into CASSLGSGGGTQYF.

This chain links TRBV2 with TRBJ1-4; D not resolved. The V and J ends lost 3 bases and 4 bases respectively, with 9 bases between them. The CDR3 has 14 residues. CDR1 is SNHLY and CDR2 is FYNNEI in the germline V gene. As DNA, the CDR3 is TGTGCCAGCAGTGATCCGTTAATTAATGAAAAACTGTTTTTT. As protein: CASSDPLINEKLFF.